A selection of T cell receptor beta chains follows, all from one sample in a study of blood T cell repertoires in COVID-19. Data came from immunoSEQ multiplex PCR; TCRdb stores just in-frame clones and leaves some out. This sample yields tens of thousands of clones, of which over 70% are seen a single time; approximately 33% belongs to the top ten. Sequenced input: peripheral blood. The receptors were gathered from an elderly woman with acute or convalescent COVID-19. The CDR3 runs from the conserved cysteine through the conserved F or W. A D gene is named only where the DNA matches it firmly. Rows give clone size only sometimes, using once, few, many, or a class for an expanded clone.

>NA|TRBJ2-5|TRBV7-6|TRBD2
CASSRGRQETQYF
TGTGCCAGCAGCCGCGGGAGACAAGAGACCCAGTACTTC
>NA|TRBJ2-5|TRBV28|TRBD2
CASSNFGGATQETQYF
TGTGCCAGCAGTAACTTCGGGGGGGCCACCCAAGAGACCCAGTACTTC
>NA|TRBJ2-7|TRBV5-4|TRBD2
CASSPSTSGTVGEQYF
TGTGCCAGCAGCCCGTCGACTAGCGGGACTGTGGGTGAGCAGTACTTC
>once|TRBJ1-1|TRBV19|NA
CASRLGQNTEAFF
TGTGCCAGTAGACTTGGACAGAACACTGAAGCTTTCTTT
>NA|TRBJ1-1|TRBV29-1|NA
CSVIEGLNTEAFF
TGCAGCGTTATCGAGGGATTGAACACTGAAGCTTTCTTT
>NA|TRBJ2-1|TRBV3-1/TRBV3-2|TRBD2
CASSQDGTRTNEQFF
TGTGCCAGCAGCCAAGATGGGACTAGGACCAATGAGCAGTTCTTC
>NA|TRBJ2-7|TRBV5-4|NA
CASSFDRYEQYF
TGTGCCAGCAGCTTTGACAGATACGAGCAGTACTTC
>many|TRBJ2-7|TRBV1|NA
CTSSPTSKREAHEQYF
TGCACCAGCAGTCCAACCAGCAAGCGGGAGGCCCACGAGCAGTACTTC
>NA|TRBJ1-2|TRBV19|TRBD1
CASIDAGTANYGYTF
TGTGCCAGTATCGACGCCGGGACAGCTAACTATGGCTACACCTTC
>NA|TRBJ2-7|TRBV7-2|TRBD2
CATLGAGGAYEQYF
TGTGCCACCTTAGGAGCGGGGGGGGCCTACGAGCAGTACTTC
>NA|TRBJ1-1|TRBV11-3|NA
CASSLVGASEAFF
TGTGCCAGCAGCTTAGTAGGGGCCTCTGAAGCTTTCTTT
>once|TRBJ2-5|TRBV6-1|TRBD1
CASSEGQGRTETQYF
TGTGCCAGCAGTGAGGGACAGGGGCGAACGGAGACCCAGTACTTC
>NA|TRBJ2-2|TRBV4-1|TRBD1
CPPSRHDRVTGELFF
TGCCCCCCCAGCCGACACGACAGGGTCACCGGGGAGCTGTTTTTT
>NA|TRBJ1-2|TRBV7-2|NA
CASSSTVGYGYTF
TGTGCCAGCAGTTCGACAGTTGGGTATGGCTACACCTTC
>few|TRBJ2-2|TRBV11-3|NA
CASSFGGANTGELFF
TGTGCCAGCAGCTTCGGCGGCGCGAACACCGGGGAGCTGTTTTTT
>NA|TRBJ2-1|TRBV10-3|NA
CAVRDSSSYNEQFF
TGTGCCGTACGGGACTCCTCCTCCTACAATGAGCAGTTCTTC